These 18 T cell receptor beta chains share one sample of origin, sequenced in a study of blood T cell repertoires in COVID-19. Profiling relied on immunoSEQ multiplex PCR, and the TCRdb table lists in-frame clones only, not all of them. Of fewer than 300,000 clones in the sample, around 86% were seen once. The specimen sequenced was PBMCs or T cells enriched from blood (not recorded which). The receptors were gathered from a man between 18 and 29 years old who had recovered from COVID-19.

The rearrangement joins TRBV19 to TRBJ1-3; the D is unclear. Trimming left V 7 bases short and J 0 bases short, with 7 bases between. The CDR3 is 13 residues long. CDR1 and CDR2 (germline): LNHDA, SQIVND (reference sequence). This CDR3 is CASNRDSGNTIYF. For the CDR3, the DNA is TGTGCCAGTAACCGGGACTCTGGAAACACCATATATTTT. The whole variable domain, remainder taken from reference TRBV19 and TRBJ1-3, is DGGITQSPKYLFRKEGQNVTLSCEQNLNHDAMYWYRQDPGQGLRLIYYSQIVNDFQKGDIAEGYSVSREKKESFPLTVTSAQKNPTAFYLCASNRDSGNTIYFGEGSWLTVV.

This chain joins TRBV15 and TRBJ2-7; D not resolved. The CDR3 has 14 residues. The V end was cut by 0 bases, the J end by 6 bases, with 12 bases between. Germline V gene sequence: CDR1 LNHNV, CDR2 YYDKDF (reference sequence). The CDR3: CATSRDRSPSEQYF. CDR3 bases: TGTGCCACCAGCAGAGACAGGTCCCCGAGCGAGCAGTACTTC. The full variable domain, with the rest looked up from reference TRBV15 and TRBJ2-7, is DAMVIQNPRYQVTQFGKPVTLSCSQTLNHNVMYWYQQKSSQAPKLLFHYYDKDFNNEADTPDNFQSRRPNTSFCFLDIRSPGLGDTAMYLCATSRDRSPSEQYFGPGTRLTVT.

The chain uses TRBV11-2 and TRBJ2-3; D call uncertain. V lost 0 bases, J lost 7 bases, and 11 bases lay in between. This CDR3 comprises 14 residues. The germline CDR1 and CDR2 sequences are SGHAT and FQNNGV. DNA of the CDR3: TGTGCCAGCAGCTTAGATGGCCCAGGTTATACGCAGTATTTT. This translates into CASSLDGPGYTQYF.

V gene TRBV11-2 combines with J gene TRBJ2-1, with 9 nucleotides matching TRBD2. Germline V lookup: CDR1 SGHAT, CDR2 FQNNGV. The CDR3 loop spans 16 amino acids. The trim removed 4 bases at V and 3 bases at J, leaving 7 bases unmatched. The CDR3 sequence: CASSSRTSEIYNEQFF. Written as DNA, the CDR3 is TGTGCCAGCAGCTCCCGGACTAGCGAGATCTACAATGAGCAGTTCTTC.

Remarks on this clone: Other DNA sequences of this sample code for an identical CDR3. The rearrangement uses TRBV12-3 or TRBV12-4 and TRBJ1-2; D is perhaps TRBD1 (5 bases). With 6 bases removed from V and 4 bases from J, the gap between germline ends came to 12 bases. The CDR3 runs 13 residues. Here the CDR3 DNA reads TGTGCCAGCAGCCCAACAGGTTCCTATGGCTACACCTTC. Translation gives CASSPTGSYGYTF.

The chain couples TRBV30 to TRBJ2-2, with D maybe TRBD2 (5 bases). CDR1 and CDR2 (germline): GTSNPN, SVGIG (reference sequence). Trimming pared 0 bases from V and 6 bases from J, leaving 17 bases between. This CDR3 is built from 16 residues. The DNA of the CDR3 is TGTGCCTGGAGTGTACATAAAGGGAGTATCTCCGGGGAGCTGTTTTTT. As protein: CAWSVHKGSISGELFF.

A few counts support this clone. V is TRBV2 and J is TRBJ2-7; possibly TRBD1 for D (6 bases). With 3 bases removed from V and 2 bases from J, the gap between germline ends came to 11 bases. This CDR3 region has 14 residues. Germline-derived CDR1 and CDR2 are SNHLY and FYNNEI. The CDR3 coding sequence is TGTGCCAGCAGTGACCCCAGGGGACCCTACGAGCAGTACTTC. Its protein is CASSDPRGPYEQYF.

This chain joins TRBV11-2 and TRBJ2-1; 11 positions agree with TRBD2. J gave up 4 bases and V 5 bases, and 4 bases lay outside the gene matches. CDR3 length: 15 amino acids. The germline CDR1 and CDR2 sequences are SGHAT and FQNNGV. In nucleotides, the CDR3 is TGTGCCAGCAGCCAGACTAGCGGGAATTACAATGAGCAGTTCTTC. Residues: CASSQTSGNYNEQFF.

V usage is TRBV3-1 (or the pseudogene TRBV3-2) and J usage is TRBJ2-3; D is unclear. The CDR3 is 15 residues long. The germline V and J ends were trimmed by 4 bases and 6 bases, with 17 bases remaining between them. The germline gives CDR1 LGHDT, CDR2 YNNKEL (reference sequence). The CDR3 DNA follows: TGTGCCAGCAGCCCCGGTGCTTATCCGATGGATACGCAGTATTTT. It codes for CASSPGAYPMDTQYF.

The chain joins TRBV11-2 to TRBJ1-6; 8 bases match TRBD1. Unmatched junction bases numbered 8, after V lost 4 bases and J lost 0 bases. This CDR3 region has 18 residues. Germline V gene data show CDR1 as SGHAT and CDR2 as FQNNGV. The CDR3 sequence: CASSWGQEVSSYNSPLHF. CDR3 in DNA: TGTGCCAGCAGCTGGGGACAGGAAGTTTCCTCCTATAATTCACCCCTCCACTTT.

For the CDR3, the DNA is TGTGCCAGCAGTTACAGGGAGGCTGGCTACACCTTC. Translated: CASSYREAGYTF. This rearrangement joins TRBV6-5 to TRBJ1-2, with no clear D. Per the germline V gene, CDR1 is MNHEY and CDR2 is SVGAGI. CDR3 length: 12 residues. Deletions cut 2 bases from V and 7 bases from J, with 8 bases between.

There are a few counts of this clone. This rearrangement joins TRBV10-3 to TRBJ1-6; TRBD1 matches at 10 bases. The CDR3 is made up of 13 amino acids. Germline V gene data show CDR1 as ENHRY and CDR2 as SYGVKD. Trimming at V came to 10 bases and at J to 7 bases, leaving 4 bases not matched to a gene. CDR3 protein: CATRTGGNSPLHF. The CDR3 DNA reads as TGTGCCACACGGACAGGGGGGAATTCACCCCTCCACTTT.

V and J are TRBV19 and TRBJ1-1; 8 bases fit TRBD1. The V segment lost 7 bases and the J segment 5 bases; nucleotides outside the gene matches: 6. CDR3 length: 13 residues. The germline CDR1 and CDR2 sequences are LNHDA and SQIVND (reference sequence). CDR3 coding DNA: TGTGCCAGTATCCCCCAGGGGGCGACTGAAGCTTTCTTT. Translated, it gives CASIPQGATEAFF.

The CDR3 coding sequence is TGTGCCAGCAGCCCGCGGTTTAGCGGGGGGCCCCAAGAGACCCAGTACTTC. Its protein product is CASSPRFSGGPQETQYF. The gene calls are TRBV11-3 and TRBJ2-5, with 10 bases identical to TRBD2. V lost 5 bases and J lost 1; bases outside the gene matches: 10. In germline, CDR1 is SGHNT, CDR2 YENEEA. The CDR3 consists of 17 residues.

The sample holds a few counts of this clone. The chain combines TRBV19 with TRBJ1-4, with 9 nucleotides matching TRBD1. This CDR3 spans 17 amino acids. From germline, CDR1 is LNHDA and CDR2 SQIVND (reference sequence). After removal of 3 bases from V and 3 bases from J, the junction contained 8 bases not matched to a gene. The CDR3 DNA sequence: TGTGCCAGTAGTATGTGGGACAGGGACGAAGCTAATGAAAAACTGTTTTTT. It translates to CASSMWDRDEANEKLFF.

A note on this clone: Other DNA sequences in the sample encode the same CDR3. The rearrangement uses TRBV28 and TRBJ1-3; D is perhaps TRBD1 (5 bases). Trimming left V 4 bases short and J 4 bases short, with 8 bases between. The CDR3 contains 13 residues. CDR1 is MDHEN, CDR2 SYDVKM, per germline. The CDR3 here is CASSSGSGNTIYF. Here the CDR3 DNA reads TGTGCCAGCAGTTCAGGGTCCGGAAACACCATATATTTT. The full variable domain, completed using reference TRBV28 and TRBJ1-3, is DVKVTQSSRYLVKRTGEKVFLECVQDMDHENMFWYRQDPGLGLRLIYFSYDVKMKEKGDIPEGYSVSREKKERFSLILESASTNQTSMYLCASSSGSGNTIYFGEGSWLTVV.

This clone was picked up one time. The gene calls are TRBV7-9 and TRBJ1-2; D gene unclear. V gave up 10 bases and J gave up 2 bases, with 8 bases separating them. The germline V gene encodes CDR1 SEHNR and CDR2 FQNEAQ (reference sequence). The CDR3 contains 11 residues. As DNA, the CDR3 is TGTGCCACGAACGAGAACTATGGCTACACCTTC. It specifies CATNENYGYTF.

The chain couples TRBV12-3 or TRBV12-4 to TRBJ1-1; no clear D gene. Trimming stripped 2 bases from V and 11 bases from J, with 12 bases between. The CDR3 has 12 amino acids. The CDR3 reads CASSLNGLGAFF. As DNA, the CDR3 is TGTGCCAGCAGTTTAAACGGACTGGGGGCTTTCTTT.